This TCR beta chain was profiled in a study of blood T cell repertoires in COVID-19 (dated by TCRdb to the early 2020s). In terms of the full investigation: Collaborator samples came from the United States, Italy and Spain and covered acute and convalescent phases of COVID-19. The material from the prospective study consisted of cDNA or gDNA derived from T cells, B-cell-depleted T cells, or PBMCs. The dataset comprised deeply sampled blood TCRbeta repertoires from subjects exposed to, actively infected with, or recovered from COVID-19. Where available, HLA class I and class II types were taken from metadata supplied by the sample provider and were not determined by assay-based typing. The samples were drawn from two sources: the first 160 participants of the ongoing ImmuneRACE study, and 1,200 or so subjects contributed by 6 global collaborators. The repertoires were made available in a free public database intended to serve as a resource for research on the immune response to SARS-CoV-2. Nearly every sample came with metadata listing a de-identified subject ID, COVID-19 status, age in years and sex. Study-level results and caveats: The quantity of clinical and demographic metadata differed by source and by participant and was supplied without curation.

Concerning this clone itself: Its cognate antigen has yet to be identified. One end of the junction fails to match germline, which may point to a read error.

Whole blood was collected in K2EDTA tubes by collaborating institutions according to the institutions' own protocols. For TCRbeta analysis, collaborator samples were shipped as frozen whole blood, as isolated PBMCs, or as DNA extracted from either sample type. The immunoSEQ Assay, a bias-controlled multiplex PCR, was used to amplify TCRbeta CDR3 regions from genomic DNA. Concerning the study's data processing: The number of nucleated cells in each sample was estimated from the amplification of reference gene primers within the assay. Sequence reads were collapsed and filtered to measure the absolute abundance of every unique TCRbeta CDR3 rearrangement. For each sample, productive Simpson clonality was calculated by taking the square root of Simpson's diversity index across productive rearrangements. TCRdb stores this immuneACCESS table with in-frame sequences only. Part of the clones is absent; in the studies checked, under half of the shortfall reflects unresolved V genes, and no reason is known for the rest. V, J and clone size were drawn from that table, and D and trimming were deduced from the DNA. The sample profile shows nearly 55,000 clones; approximately 84% of them were found once. About 15% of the sample is held by the ten biggest clonotypes.

The CDR3 sequence holds 18 residues, the cysteine and phenylalanine included. Only the CDR3 region is kept as DNA, spanning 54 bases read in frame from base 1. According to the germline V gene (reference sequence), CDR1 reads SSHAT and CDR2 reads FNYEAQ. Here the chain combines TRBV7-7 and TRBJ2-7, and TRBD1 matches 9 of the central bases. The TCR was taken from a human donor with active or convalescent COVID-19. The donor label of this sample is uncertain. Sequencing was performed on peripheral blood. CDR3 loop: CASSLERRDRVRGYEQYF. The nucleotide sequence reads as follows: TGTGCTAGCAGCTTAGAGCGCCGGGACAGGGTGAGGGGCTACGAGCAGTACTTC.